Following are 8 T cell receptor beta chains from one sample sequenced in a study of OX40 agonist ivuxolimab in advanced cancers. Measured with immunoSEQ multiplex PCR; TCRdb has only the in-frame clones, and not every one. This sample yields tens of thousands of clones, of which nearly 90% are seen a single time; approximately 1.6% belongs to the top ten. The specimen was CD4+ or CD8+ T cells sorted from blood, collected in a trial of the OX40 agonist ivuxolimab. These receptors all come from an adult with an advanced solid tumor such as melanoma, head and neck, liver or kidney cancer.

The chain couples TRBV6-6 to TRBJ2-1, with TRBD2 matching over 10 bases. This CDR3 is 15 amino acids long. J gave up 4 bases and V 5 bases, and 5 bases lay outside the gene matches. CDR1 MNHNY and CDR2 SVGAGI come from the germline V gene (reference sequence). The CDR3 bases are TGTGCCAGCAGTCCGGGACTAGCGACTTACAATGAGCAGTTCTTC. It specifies CASSPGLATYNEQFF.

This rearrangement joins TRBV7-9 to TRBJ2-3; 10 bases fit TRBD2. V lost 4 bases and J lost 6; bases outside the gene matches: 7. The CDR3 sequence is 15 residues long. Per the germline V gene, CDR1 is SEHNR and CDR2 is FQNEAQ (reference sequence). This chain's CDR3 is CASSSRTSGADTQYF. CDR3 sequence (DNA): TGTGCCAGCAGCTCGCGGACTAGCGGCGCGGATACGCAGTATTTT.

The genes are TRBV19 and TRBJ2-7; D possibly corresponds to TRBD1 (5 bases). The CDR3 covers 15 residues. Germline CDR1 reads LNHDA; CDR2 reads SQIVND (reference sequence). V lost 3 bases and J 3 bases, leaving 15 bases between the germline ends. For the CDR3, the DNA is TGTGCCAGTAGTATTAAGGCAGGGTTGATCTACGAGCAGTACTTC. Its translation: CASSIKAGLIYEQYF.

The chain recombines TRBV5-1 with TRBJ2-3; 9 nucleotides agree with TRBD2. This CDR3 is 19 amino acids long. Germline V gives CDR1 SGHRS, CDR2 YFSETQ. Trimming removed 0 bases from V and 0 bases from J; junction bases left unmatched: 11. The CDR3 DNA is TGCGCCAGCAGCTTGGCCGGGCGGGGGGGCGTTACCAGCACAGATACGCAGTATTTT. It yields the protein CASSLAGRGGVTSTDTQYF.

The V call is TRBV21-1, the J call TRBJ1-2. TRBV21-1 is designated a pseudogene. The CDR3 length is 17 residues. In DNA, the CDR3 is TGTGCCAGCAGCAAAGGGCAGAAAGAGCTCTCTAACTATGGCTACACCTTC. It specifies CASSKGQKELSNYGYTF.

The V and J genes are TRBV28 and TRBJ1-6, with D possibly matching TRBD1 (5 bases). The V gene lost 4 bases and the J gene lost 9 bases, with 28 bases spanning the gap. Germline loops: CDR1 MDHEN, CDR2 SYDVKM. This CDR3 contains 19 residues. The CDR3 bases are TGTGCCAGCAGTTCTGACAGAGGGGTAGGGAAAGCTGTAGGTTCACCCCTCCACTTT. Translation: CASSSDRGVGKAVGSPLHF.

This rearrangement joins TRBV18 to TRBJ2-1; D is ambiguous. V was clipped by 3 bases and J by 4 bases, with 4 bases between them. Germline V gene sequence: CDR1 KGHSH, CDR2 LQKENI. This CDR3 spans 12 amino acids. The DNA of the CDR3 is TGTGCCAGCTCACCGCAGTACAATGAGCAGTTCTTC. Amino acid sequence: CASSPQYNEQFF.

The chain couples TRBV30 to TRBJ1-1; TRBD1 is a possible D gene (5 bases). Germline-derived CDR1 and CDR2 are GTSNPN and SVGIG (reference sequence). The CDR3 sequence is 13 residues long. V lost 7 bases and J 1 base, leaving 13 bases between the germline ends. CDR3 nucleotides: TGTGCCTCGGTGTGGGGCAGGAACACTGAAGCTTTCTTT. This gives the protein CASVWGRNTEAFF.